The 11 T cell receptor beta chains in this list originate from one sample, sequenced in a study of T cell repertoires in cytomegalovirus infection. TCRdb analysed the reads with MiXCR anew, one entry per CDR3 protein. The data contain nearly 700,000 distinct CDR3 sequences, roughly 33% of them seen just once; the ten biggest clones take up 15% to 20%. Their target antigens are unknown. The material was cultured PBMCs, obtained from culture after CMV antigen stimulation. All receptors come from a human donor in good health (CMV status not recorded). Some clones in this sample may be carry-over from other donors' samples.

The V gene is TRBV29-1, the J gene TRBJ1-1; a weak D match, TRBD1 (5 bases). The V end was cut by 3 bases, the J end by 3 bases, with 20 bases between. Germline CDR1 SQVTM, CDR2 ANQGSEA. There are 16 residues in the CDR3. Written as DNA, the CDR3 is TGCAGCGTTGACCGGCCGGGACGCCCTACGGACACTGAAGCTTTCTTT. Translating gives CSVDRPGRPTDTEAFF.

This clonotype was found once. The junction and the germline gene differ at one end; a read error may be behind it. This chain connects TRBV6-1 to TRBJ1-1; tentative D call: TRBD1 (6 bases). This CDR3 contains 15 residues. From germline, CDR1 is MNHNS and CDR2 SASEGT. The DNA for the CDR3 is TGTGCCAGCAGTTACATCTACAGGGAGAACTCTGAAGCTTTCTTT. It encodes CASSYIYRENSEAFF.

The J gene is TRBJ2-1, the V gene TRBV7-4, with 7 bases aligning to TRBD2. Trimming at V came to 0 bases and at J to 7 bases, leaving 9 bases not matched to a gene. The CDR3 sequence is 16 residues long. The germline V gene encodes CDR1 SGHVT and CDR2 SQSDAQ. The CDR3: CASSLAASGIRNEQFF. CDR3 DNA sequence: TGTGCCAGCAGCTTAGCCGCTAGCGGAATTCGTAATGAGCAGTTCTTC.

The V call is TRBV20-1, the J call TRBJ1-4; TRBD1 might be the D (5 bases). Germline CDR1 and CDR2: DFQATT and SNEGSKA (reference sequence). CDR3 size: 13 residues. V lost 0 bases and J lost 6, with 8 bases in between. CDR3 DNA sequence: TGCAGTGCTAGAGAAGGGACGGATGAAAAACTGTTTTTT. Its translation: CSAREGTDEKLFF.

The chain carries TRBV4-1 and TRBJ1-1; D remains ambiguous. The germline V and J ends were trimmed by 2 bases and 0 bases, with 7 bases remaining between them. The germline V gene encodes CDR1 MGHRA and CDR2 YSYEKL. The CDR3 is made up of 14 amino acids. The CDR3 DNA reads as TGCGCCAGCAGCCAATCGGTTCTGAACACTGAAGCTTTCTTT. Protein: CASSQSVLNTEAFF.

This clonotype turned up a few times. This chain joins TRBV18 and TRBJ2-7, with D perhaps matching TRBD1 (5 bases). The V gene's germline CDR1 is KGHSH and CDR2 LQKENI. The V end was cut by 5 bases, the J end by 4 bases, with 12 bases between. The CDR3 extends over 13 amino acids. The CDR3 spells CASSNQQGYEQYF. The CDR3 DNA reads TGTGCCAGCTCAAACCAGCAGGGTTACGAGCAGTACTTC.

The chain carries TRBV6-1 and TRBJ2-7; D might be TRBD2 (5 bases). This CDR3 has 15 residues. Trimming took off 8 bases at V and 6 bases at J, with 23 bases between the two ends. Germline V gene data show CDR1 as MNHNS and CDR2 as SASEGT. The CDR3: CASRRMGRASGEQYF. CDR3 DNA sequence: TGTGCCAGCCGCAGGATGGGCCGCGCAAGCGGCGAGCAGTACTTC.

This clonotype was found many times. V usage is TRBV7-2 and J usage is TRBJ2-1; TRBD2 aligns across 15 bases. The CDR3 runs 17 residues. The V gene end was trimmed by 0 bases and the J gene end by 9 bases; junction bases not matched to a gene: 6. In germline, CDR1 is SGHTA, CDR2 FQGNSA. This chain's CDR3 is CASSLAPGTSGRPEQFF. As DNA, the CDR3 is TGTGCCAGCAGCTTAGCGCCCGGGACTAGCGGGAGGCCTGAGCAGTTCTTC. Based on the CDR3 plus reference TRBV7-2 and TRBJ2-1, the full variable domain is GAGVSQSPSNKVTEKGKDVELRCDPISGHTALYWYRQSLGQGLEFLIYFQGNSAPDKSGLPSDRFSAERTGGSVSTLTIQRTQQEDSAVYLCASSLAPGTSGRPEQFFGPGTRLTVL.

In DNA, the CDR3 is TGTGCCAGCTCACCACGGTCAGTCATTAATGGCTACACCTTC. Protein: CASSPRSVINGYTF. The chain joins TRBV18 to TRBJ1-2; D gene uncertain. Looked up from germline, CDR1 is KGHSH and CDR2 is LQKENI. This CDR3 comprises 14 residues. Trimming took off 1 base at V and 6 bases at J, with 12 bases between the two ends.

This clonotype appeared a few times. The chain uses TRBV7-9 and TRBJ1-5, with D maybe TRBD1 (5 bases). The CDR3 sequence is 14 residues long. Between the trimmed V and J ends, which lost 5 bases and 0 bases, there was a span of 8 bases. Germline V gives CDR1 SEHNR, CDR2 FQNEAQ (reference sequence). The DNA for the CDR3 is TGTGCCAGCAGCACCCAGGGTAGCAATCAGCCCCAGCATTTT. It yields the protein CASSTQGSNQPQHF.

V and J are TRBV28 and TRBJ2-3, with D possibly TRBD1 on 6 matching bases. Germline-derived CDR1 and CDR2 are MDHEN and SYDVKM. V gave up 6 bases and J gave up 4 bases, with 14 bases separating them. The CDR3 totals 14 residues. The CDR3 is CASRRWGPADTQYF. The DNA of the CDR3 is TGTGCCAGCAGAAGATGGGGGCCAGCAGATACGCAGTATTTT.